What follows are 10 T cell receptor beta chains derived from one specimen sequenced in a study of radiation and T cells in renal cell carcinoma. The time point was: blood 2 weeks post-SBRT. Treatment here: 15 Gy SBRT to primary tumor, nephrectomy 4 weeks later. Libraries were prepared by immunoSEQ multiplex PCR; TCRdb keeps only in-frame clonotypes and omits some of them. This table holds more than 100,000 clones, more than 70% found once. This specimen was blood, taken from a patient whose treatment included radiotherapy and nephrectomy. These receptors all stem from a woman in her 70s with renal cell carcinoma.

This clone was seen just once. The chain recombines TRBV27 with TRBJ2-1, with 7 nucleotides matching TRBD2. Trimming at V came to 2 bases and at J to 3 bases, leaving 4 bases not matched to a gene. CDR3 length: 15 residues. Germline CDR1 MNHEY, CDR2 SMNVEV (reference sequence). CDR3 residues: CASSLRGGYYNEQFF. The CDR3 DNA is TGTGCCAGCAGTTTACGCGGGGGTTACTACAATGAGCAGTTCTTC.

The V and J genes are TRBV18 and TRBJ2-7; tentative D call: TRBD2 (6 bases). The CDR3 spans 15 residues. Germline-derived CDR1 and CDR2 are KGHSH and LQKENI. V was clipped by 3 bases and J by 0 bases, with 12 bases between them. The CDR3 bases are TGTGCCAGCTCACCGTCTAGGGACTTCTCCTACGAGCAGTACTTC. It is translated as CASSPSRDFSYEQYF. Using reference TRBV18 and TRBJ2-7 for the parts outside the CDR3, the full variable domain is NAGVMQNPRHLVRRRGQEARLRCSPMKGHSHVYWYRQLPEEGLKFMVYLQKENIIDESGMPKERFSAEFPKEGPSILRIQQVVRGDSAAYFCASSPSRDFSYEQYFGPGTRLTVT.

The chain is built from TRBV28 and TRBJ1-2; tentative D call: TRBD1 (5 bases). The germline V and J ends were trimmed by 3 bases and 7 bases, with 12 bases remaining between them. CDR1 and CDR2 from the germline V gene are MDHEN and SYDVKM. The CDR3 extends over 13 amino acids. In DNA, the CDR3 is TGTGCCAGCAGTTTCGAGGCAGGGTTTGGCTACACCTTC. Its translation is CASSFEAGFGYTF.

This chain uses TRBV30 with TRBJ2-7; 10 positions agree with TRBD1. This CDR3 has 15 amino acids. Germline V gene data show CDR1 as GTSNPN and CDR2 as SVGIG (reference sequence). V was pared by 2 bases and J by 4 bases, with 8 bases of the junction left unmatched. Here the CDR3 reads CAWSSRDRGLYEQYF. The DNA of the CDR3 is TGTGCCTGGAGTTCCCGGGACAGGGGACTGTACGAGCAGTACTTC.

The chain couples TRBV7-2 to TRBJ1-5, with D uncertain. The V end lost 5 bases, the J end lost 5 bases, and 16 bases lay between the germline ends. CDR1 SGHTA and CDR2 FQGNSA come from the germline V gene. This CDR3 contains 15 residues. CDR3 sequence reads: CASSLLLPPHQPQHF. DNA for the CDR3: TGTGCCAGCAGCCTCCTTTTGCCGCCACATCAGCCCCAGCATTTT. The full variable domain, in which reference TRBV7-2 and TRBJ1-5 provide the parts outside the CDR3, is GAGVSQSPSNKVTEKGKDVELRCDPISGHTALYWYRQSLGQGLEFLIYFQGNSAPDKSGLPSDRFSAERTGGSVSTLTIQRTQQEDSAVYLCASSLLLPPHQPQHFGDGTRLSIL.

DNA of the CDR3: TGCGCCAGCCTGGGCCCCCCGAGCTCTGGAAACACCATATATTTT. This encodes CASLGPPSSGNTIYF. The rearrangement uses TRBV10-2 and TRBJ1-3; D is ambiguous. V was clipped by 8 bases and J by 0 bases, with 14 bases between them. Germline CDR1 reads WSHSY; CDR2 reads SAAADI. The CDR3 spans 15 residues.

The rearrangement joins TRBV6-6 to TRBJ1-5, with a tentative D call TRBD1 (5 bases). This CDR3 spans 13 amino acids. Per germline, CDR1 MNHNY and CDR2 SVGAGI (reference sequence). Trimming stripped 0 bases from V and 6 bases from J, with 6 bases between. The CDR3 region is CASSYSDTQPQHF. CDR3 DNA sequence: TGTGCCAGCAGTTACTCGGACACTCAGCCCCAGCATTTT.

The table lists this clone with a few counts. The rearrangement uses TRBV9 and TRBJ1-1, with D maybe TRBD1 (6 bases). V was pared by 0 bases and J by 5 bases, with 14 bases between. The CDR3 consists of 15 residues. Germline V gene sequence: CDR1 SGDLS, CDR2 YYNGEE. CDR3 in amino acids: CASSVVSGAETEAFF. The CDR3 bases are TGTGCCAGCAGCGTAGTCTCGGGGGCCGAGACTGAAGCTTTCTTT.

The chain uses TRBV4-3 and TRBJ1-3; D is undetermined. This CDR3 has 15 residues. The germline gives CDR1 LGHNA, CDR2 YSLEER. Trimming took 7 bases from V and 0 from J, leaving 13 bases between them. CDR3 in DNA: TGCGCCAGCACGATAGGGCTGCTCTCTGGAAACACCATATATTTT. Amino acids: CASTIGLLSGNTIYF.

J is TRBJ1-2 and V is TRBV7-2; TRBD1 might be the D (5 bases). Per germline, CDR1 SGHTA and CDR2 FQGNSA. The CDR3 contains 13 residues. The V and J ends lost 6 bases and 7 bases respectively, with 15 bases between them. The CDR3, as DNA: TGTGCCAGCAGTCTGGGGCAGGGCTCTGGCTACACCTTC. Protein sequence: CASSLGQGSGYTF.